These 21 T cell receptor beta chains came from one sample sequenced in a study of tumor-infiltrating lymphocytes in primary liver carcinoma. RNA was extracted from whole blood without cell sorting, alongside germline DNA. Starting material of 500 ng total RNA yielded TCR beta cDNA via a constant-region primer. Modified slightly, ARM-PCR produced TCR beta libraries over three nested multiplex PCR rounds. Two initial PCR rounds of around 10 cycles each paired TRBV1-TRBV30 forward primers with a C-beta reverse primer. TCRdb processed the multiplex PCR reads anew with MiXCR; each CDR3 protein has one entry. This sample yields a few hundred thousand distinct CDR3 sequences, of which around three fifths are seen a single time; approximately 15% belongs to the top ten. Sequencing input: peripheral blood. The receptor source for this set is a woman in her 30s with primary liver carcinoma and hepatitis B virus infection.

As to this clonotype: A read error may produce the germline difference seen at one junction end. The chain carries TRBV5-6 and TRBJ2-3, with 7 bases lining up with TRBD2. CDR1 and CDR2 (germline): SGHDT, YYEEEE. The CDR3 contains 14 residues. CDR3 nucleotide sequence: TGTGCCAGCAGCTTGATCGCAGGGAGGGATACGCAGTGTTTT. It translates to CASSLIAGRDTQCF.

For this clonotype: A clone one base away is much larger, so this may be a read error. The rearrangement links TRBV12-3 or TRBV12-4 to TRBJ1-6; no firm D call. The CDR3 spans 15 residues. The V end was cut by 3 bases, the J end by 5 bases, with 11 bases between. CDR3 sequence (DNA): TGTGCCAGCAGTTTGCAAGGAGGCCATAATTCACCCCTCCACTTT. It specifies CASSLQGGHNSPLHF.

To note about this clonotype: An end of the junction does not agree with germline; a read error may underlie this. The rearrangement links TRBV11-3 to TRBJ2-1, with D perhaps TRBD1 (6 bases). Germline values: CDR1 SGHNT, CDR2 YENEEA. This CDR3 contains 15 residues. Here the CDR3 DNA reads TGTGCCAGCAGCTTCGGGGCCCGCTCCTACAATGGACAGCTCTTC. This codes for CASSFGARSYNGQLF.

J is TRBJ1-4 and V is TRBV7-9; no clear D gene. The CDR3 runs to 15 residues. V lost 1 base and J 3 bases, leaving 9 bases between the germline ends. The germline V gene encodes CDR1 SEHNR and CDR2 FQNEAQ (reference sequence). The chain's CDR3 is CASSLVLGPNEKLFF. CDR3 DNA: TGTGCCAGCAGCTTAGTACTCGGCCCTAATGAAAAACTGTTTTTT.

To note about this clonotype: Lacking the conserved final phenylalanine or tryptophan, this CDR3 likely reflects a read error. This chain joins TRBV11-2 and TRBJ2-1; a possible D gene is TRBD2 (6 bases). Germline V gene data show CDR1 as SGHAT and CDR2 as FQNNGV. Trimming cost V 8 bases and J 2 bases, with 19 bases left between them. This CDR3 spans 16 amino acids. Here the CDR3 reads CASGAGPHFPYNEQFL. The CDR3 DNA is TGTGCCAGCGGCGCGGGACCCCATTTCCCCTACAATGAGCAGTTCCTC.

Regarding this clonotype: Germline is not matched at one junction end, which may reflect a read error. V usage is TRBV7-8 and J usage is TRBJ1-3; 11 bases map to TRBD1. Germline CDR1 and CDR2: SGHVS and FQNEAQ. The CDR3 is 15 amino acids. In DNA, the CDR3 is TGTGCCAGCAGCCCGGACAGGGGGCAAGGAAACATCATATATTTT. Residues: CASSPDRGQGNIIYF.

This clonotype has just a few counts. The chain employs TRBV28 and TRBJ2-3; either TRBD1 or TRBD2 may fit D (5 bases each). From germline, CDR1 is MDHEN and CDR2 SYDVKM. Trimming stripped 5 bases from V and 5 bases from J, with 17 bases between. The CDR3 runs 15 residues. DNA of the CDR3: TGTGCCAGCAGTCACCCCTCGGGACGGCAAGATACGCAGTATTTT. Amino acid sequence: CASSHPSGRQDTQYF. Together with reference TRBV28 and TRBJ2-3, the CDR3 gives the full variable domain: DVKVTQSSRYLVKRTGEKVFLECVQDMDHENMFWYRQDPGLGLRLIYFSYDVKMKEKGDIPEGYSVSREKKERFSLILESASTNQTSMYLCASSHPSGRQDTQYFGPGTRLTVL.

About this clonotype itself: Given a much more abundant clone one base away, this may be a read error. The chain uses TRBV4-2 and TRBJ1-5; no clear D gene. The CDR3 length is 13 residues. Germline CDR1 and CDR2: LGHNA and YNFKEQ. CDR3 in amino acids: CTSSQVGGQPQHF. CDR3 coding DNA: TGTACCAGCAGCCAGGTTGGTGGGCAGCCCCAGCATTTT.

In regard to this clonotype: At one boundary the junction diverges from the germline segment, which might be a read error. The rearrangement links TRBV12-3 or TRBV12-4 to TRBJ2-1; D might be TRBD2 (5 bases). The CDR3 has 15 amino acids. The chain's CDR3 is CAGSHTGLQRDEQFF. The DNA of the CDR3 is TGTGCCGGCAGTCACACCGGACTCCAACGCGATGAGCAGTTTTTC.

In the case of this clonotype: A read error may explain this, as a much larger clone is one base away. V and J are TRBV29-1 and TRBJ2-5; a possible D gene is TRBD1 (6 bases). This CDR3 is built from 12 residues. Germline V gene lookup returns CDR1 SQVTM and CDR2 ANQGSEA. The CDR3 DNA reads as TGCAGCGTTGACAGGGGACAAGAGACCCGGTACTTC. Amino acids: CSVDRGQETRYF.

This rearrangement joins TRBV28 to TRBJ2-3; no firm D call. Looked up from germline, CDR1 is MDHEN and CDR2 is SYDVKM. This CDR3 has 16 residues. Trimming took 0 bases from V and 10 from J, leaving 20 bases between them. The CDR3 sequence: CASSLWSIWSQDAQYF. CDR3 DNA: TGTGCCAGCAGTTTATGGTCTATCTGGAGCCAGGATGCGCAGTATTTT.

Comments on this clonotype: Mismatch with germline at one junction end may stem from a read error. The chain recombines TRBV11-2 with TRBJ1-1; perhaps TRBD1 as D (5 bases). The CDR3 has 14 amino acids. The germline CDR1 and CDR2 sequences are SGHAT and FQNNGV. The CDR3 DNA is TGTGCCTGCAGCCCTCGATGGGGGAATACTGAAGCTTTCTTT. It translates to CACSPRWGNTEAFF.

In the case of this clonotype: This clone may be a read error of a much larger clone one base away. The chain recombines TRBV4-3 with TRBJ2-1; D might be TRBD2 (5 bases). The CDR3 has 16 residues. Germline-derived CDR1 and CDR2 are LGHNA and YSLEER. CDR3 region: CASSLRLGSSYDEQFF. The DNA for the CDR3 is TGCGCCAGCAGCCTAAGATTGGGGAGCTCCTACGATGAGCAGTTCTTC.

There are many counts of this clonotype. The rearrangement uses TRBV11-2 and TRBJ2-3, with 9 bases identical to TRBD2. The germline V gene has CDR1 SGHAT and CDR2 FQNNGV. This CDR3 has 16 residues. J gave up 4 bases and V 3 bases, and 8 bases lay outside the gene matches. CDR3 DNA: TGTGCCAGCAGCTTTAGCGGGAGTATTCATTCAGATACGCAGTATTTT. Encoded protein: CASSFSGSIHSDTQYF.

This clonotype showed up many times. The DNA for the CDR3 is TGTGCCAGCAGCTTACAACCGACTAGCGTCGCCTCTGGGGAGCAGTACTTC. Residues: CASSLQPTSVASGEQYF. The chain links TRBV11-2 to TRBJ2-7, with 8 nucleotides matching TRBD2. Germline-derived CDR1 and CDR2 are SGHAT and FQNNGV. After removal of 2 bases from V and 7 bases from J, the junction contained 16 bases not matched to a gene. The CDR3 is made up of 17 amino acids.

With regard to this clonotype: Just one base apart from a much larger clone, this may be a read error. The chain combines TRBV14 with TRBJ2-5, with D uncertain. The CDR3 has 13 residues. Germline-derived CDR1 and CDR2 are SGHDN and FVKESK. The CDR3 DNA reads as TGTGCCAACAGCCAAGGGCTAGAAGGGACCCAGTACTTC. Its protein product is CANSQGLEGTQYF. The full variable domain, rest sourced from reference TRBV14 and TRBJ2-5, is EAGVTQFPSHSVIEKGQTVTLRCDPISGHDNLYWYRRVMGKEIKFLLHFVKESKQDESGMPNNRFLAERTGGTYSTLKVQPAELEDSGVYFCANSQGLEGTQYFGPGTRLLVL.

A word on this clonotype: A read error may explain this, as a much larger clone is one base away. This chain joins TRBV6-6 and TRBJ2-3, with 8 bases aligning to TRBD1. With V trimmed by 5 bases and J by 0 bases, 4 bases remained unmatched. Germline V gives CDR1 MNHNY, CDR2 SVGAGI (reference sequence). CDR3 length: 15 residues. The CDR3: CASSDRDRSTDTQYF. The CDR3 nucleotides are TGTGCCAGCAGTGACCGGGACAGGAGCACAGATACGCAGTATTTT.

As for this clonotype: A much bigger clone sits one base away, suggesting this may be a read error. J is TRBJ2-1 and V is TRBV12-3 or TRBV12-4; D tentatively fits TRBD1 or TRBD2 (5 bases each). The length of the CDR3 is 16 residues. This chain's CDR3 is CDSSTSGDGFYNEQFF. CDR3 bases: TGTGACAGCAGTACCTCCGGGGACGGATTTTACAATGAGCAGTTCTTC.

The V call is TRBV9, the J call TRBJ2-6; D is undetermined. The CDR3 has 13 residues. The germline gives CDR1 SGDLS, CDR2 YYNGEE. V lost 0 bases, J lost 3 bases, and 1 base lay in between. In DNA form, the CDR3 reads TGTGCCAGCAGCGTAGGTGGGGCCAACGTCCTGACTTTC. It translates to CASSVGGANVLTF.

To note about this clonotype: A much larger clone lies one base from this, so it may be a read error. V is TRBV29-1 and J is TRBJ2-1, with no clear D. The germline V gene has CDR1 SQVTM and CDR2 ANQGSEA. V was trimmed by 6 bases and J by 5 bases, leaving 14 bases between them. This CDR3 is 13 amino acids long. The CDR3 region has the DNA TGCAGCGTCGACGTACAAGGTAACAATGAGCAGTTCTTC. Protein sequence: CSVDVQGNNEQFF.

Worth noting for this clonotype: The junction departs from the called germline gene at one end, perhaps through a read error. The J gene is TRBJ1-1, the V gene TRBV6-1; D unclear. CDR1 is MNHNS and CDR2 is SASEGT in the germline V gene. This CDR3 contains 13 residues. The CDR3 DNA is TGTGTCAGCAGTGAAAGGGTGAACACTGAAGCTTTCTTT. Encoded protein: CVSSERVNTEAFF.